The 20 T cell receptor beta chains presented below share a single source sample, sequenced in a study of shared clonotypes between healthy human individuals. The repertoire was sequenced with immunoSEQ multiplex PCR; TCRdb's copy has only in-frame clones and lacks some. The sample shows about 2.3 million clones, about 92% of them seen only once. The sequenced material came from naive CD4+ T cells from PBMCs. Subset: CD45RA+ positively selected. The receptors were sampled from a man between 18 and 29 years old in good health. Some clones in this sample may be carry-over from other donors' samples.

The genes are TRBV10-1 and TRBJ2-7; the match to TRBD1 covers 7 bases. This CDR3 is built from 14 residues. Germline CDR1 reads WNHNN; CDR2 reads SYGVQD (reference sequence). The ends lost 2 bases at V and 9 bases at J; junction bases unmatched: 10. The CDR3 DNA reads TGCGCCAGCAGTGAGGTACCTCTAGGGGGCGCGCAGTACTTC. Protein sequence: CASSEVPLGGAQYF.

The CDR3 DNA sequence: TGTGCCAGCAGGAAAACAGGGGACCAGTCCGGGGAGCTGTTTTTT. Protein sequence: CASRKTGDQSGELFF. V and J are TRBV6-1 and TRBJ2-2; 7 nucleotides match TRBD1. This CDR3 comprises 15 residues. The V and J ends lost 6 bases and 6 bases, in that order; junction bases with no gene match: 10. The V gene's germline CDR1 is MNHNS and CDR2 SASEGT.

This clone was recorded once. The chain is built from TRBV4-3 and TRBJ2-1, with 16 bases lining up with TRBD2. In germline, CDR1 is LGHNA, CDR2 YSLEER. The trim removed 4 bases at V and 6 bases at J, leaving 12 bases unmatched. The CDR3 sequence is 19 residues long. This CDR3 reads CASSRLPGLAGGGINEQFF. The CDR3 DNA reads as TGCGCCAGCAGCCGTCTACCGGGACTAGCGGGAGGGGGAATCAATGAGCAGTTCTTC.

On this clone: Other DNA sequences from this sample encode an identical CDR3 as well. This sequence joins TRBV6-5 and TRBJ2-7, with D perhaps TRBD1 (5 bases). This CDR3 is built from 15 residues. Trimming took 0 bases from V and 0 from J, leaving 9 bases between them. Germline V gene sequence: CDR1 MNHEY, CDR2 SVGAGI. CDR3 nucleotides: TGTGCCAGCAGTTACTCGCGGCAGGGCTCCTACGAGCAGTACTTC. Translating it yields CASSYSRQGSYEQYF.

This chain joins TRBV6-5 and TRBJ1-5; no definite D call. Germline lookup yields CDR1 MNHEY and CDR2 SVGAGI. The V gene lost 5 bases and the J gene lost 0 bases, with 8 bases spanning the gap. CDR3 length: 14 residues. The CDR3 nucleotides are TGTGCCAGCAGTAAGGATGTTAGCAATCAGCCCCAGCATTTT. Protein sequence: CASSKDVSNQPQHF.

The V and J genes are TRBV29-1 and TRBJ2-6; D remains unclear. V lost 7 bases, J lost 3 bases, and 19 bases lay in between. CDR1 and CDR2 (germline): SQVTM, ANQGSEA. The length of the CDR3 is 16 residues. The CDR3 loop reads CSAWLIGRGGANVLTF. The CDR3 nucleotides read TGCAGCGCTTGGTTGATAGGTCGTGGTGGGGCCAACGTCCTGACTTTC.

The rearrangement links TRBV5-1 to TRBJ2-1; a possible D gene is TRBD2 (6 bases). The CDR3 has 16 amino acids. Per the germline V gene, CDR1 is SGHRS and CDR2 is YFSETQ. Trimming removed 4 bases at V and 0 bases at J, with 14 bases between. The CDR3 DNA sequence: TGCGCCAGCAGCCTGTATGCGGGGAGCTCCTACAATGAGCAGTTCTTC. Its translation is CASSLYAGSSYNEQFF.

CDR3 region: CASSFSALEETQYF. The DNA of the CDR3 is TGTGCCAGCAGCTTTAGTGCCTTGGAGGAGACCCAGTACTTC. The chain is built from TRBV5-4 and TRBJ2-5, with D hard to call. CDR1 is SGHNT and CDR2 is YYREEE in the germline V gene (reference sequence). Trimming stripped 2 bases from V and 5 bases from J, with 13 bases between. The CDR3 consists of 14 residues.

V is TRBV28 and J is TRBJ1-4, with D perhaps matching TRBD1 (6 bases). Looked up from germline, CDR1 is MDHEN and CDR2 is SYDVKM. V lost 8 bases, J lost 3 bases, and 16 bases lay in between. This CDR3 contains 15 residues. CDR3 nucleotide sequence: TGTGCCAGCTTTGGGGGCGATGGTGCTAATGAAAAACTGTTTTTT. Protein product: CASFGGDGANEKLFF.

This clone was observed a single time. Written as DNA, the CDR3 is TGTGCCAGCTCACTGATGTCACCGGGACACCAGCCGACTGGGACTGAAGCTTTCTTT. This encodes CASSLMSPGHQPTGTEAFF. The chain uses TRBV18 and TRBJ1-1, with D possibly matching TRBD1 (6 bases). Germline V gives CDR1 KGHSH, CDR2 LQKENI. V was clipped by 4 bases and J by 5 bases, with 29 bases between them. The CDR3 consists of 19 residues.

This rearrangement joins TRBV4-2 to TRBJ2-7; 13 bases are shared with TRBD2. The CDR3 runs 16 residues. Germline V gene sequence: CDR1 LGHNA, CDR2 YNFKEQ. The ends lost 0 bases at V and 2 bases at J; junction bases unmatched: 1. This CDR3 is CASSQDGLAGAYEQYF. As DNA, the CDR3 is TGTGCCAGCAGCCAAGATGGACTAGCGGGAGCCTACGAGCAGTACTTC.

J is TRBJ2-7 and V is TRBV7-2, with 9 bases fitting TRBD2. The CDR3 covers 16 residues. Germline V CDR1 and CDR2: SGHTA, FQGNSA. After removal of 3 bases from V and 3 bases from J, the junction contained 9 bases not matched to a gene. In nucleotides, the CDR3 is TGTGCCAGCAGCTTTTTTCTGGCGGGAGGGGGCTACGAGCAGTACTTC. This sequence encodes CASSFFLAGGGYEQYF.

As concerns this clone: Other DNA sequences in the same sample also yield this CDR3. The CDR3 protein is CASSLDPGYSNQPQHF. The DNA of the CDR3 is TGCGCCAGCAGCTTGGATCCAGGGTATAGCAATCAGCCCCAGCATTTT. The chain links TRBV5-1 to TRBJ1-5, with a tentative D call TRBD1 (5 bases). There are 16 residues in the CDR3. Germline values: CDR1 SGHRS, CDR2 YFSETQ. The V end was cut by 0 bases, the J end by 0 bases, with 10 bases between.

The J gene is TRBJ2-1, the V gene TRBV11-2; D unclear. The CDR3 covers 14 residues. V dropped 0 bases and J dropped 7 bases, with 10 bases sitting between them. Germline lookup yields CDR1 SGHAT and CDR2 FQNNGV. The CDR3 DNA reads TGTGCCAGCAGCTTAGAACCGGTATGGAATGAGCAGTTCTTC. Translated, it gives CASSLEPVWNEQFF.

The chain joins TRBV5-1 to TRBJ2-7; D is uncertain. The CDR3 spans 11 residues. Germline CDR1 is SGHRS and CDR2 is YFSETQ. V lost 2 bases, J lost 5 bases, and 5 bases lay in between. The CDR3 DNA sequence: TGCGCCAGCAGCTTTATACACGAGCAGTACTTC. Translation gives CASSFIHEQYF.

The chain recombines TRBV5-1 with TRBJ1-1; 9 positions agree with TRBD1. CDR3 length: 14 amino acids. V shed 4 bases, J shed 3 bases, and the junction held 4 bases outside the gene matches. Germline CDR1 is SGHRS and CDR2 is YFSETQ. CDR3: CASSGRDRDTEAFF. CDR3 coding DNA: TGCGCCAGCAGCGGAAGGGACAGGGACACTGAAGCTTTCTTT.

For this clone: At the DNA level, this CDR3 is encoded by other sequences in the same sample as well. The chain uses TRBV28 and TRBJ2-1; 7 nucleotides match TRBD2. The CDR3 totals 13 residues. Germline V gives CDR1 MDHEN, CDR2 SYDVKM. Losses at the gene ends were 6 bases for V and 3 bases for J; bases not matched to a gene: 2. CDR3 sequence reads: CASRGGSYNEQFF. Here the CDR3 DNA reads TGTGCCAGCAGGGGCGGGAGCTACAATGAGCAGTTCTTC.

The chain uses TRBV4-1 and TRBJ1-5; no clear D. Germline CDR1 reads MGHRA; CDR2 reads YSYEKL. V was cut by 4 bases and J by 0 bases, with 10 bases left in between. CDR3 length: 15 amino acids. The CDR3 region is CASSPRIPSNQPQHF. CDR3 DNA sequence: TGCGCCAGCAGCCCCAGGATACCTAGCAATCAGCCCCAGCATTTT.

This rearrangement joins TRBV28 to TRBJ2-1; 8 bases are shared with TRBD2. CDR3 size: 16 residues. The ends lost 4 bases at V and 8 bases at J; junction bases unmatched: 13. Germline CDR1 MDHEN, CDR2 SYDVKM. The CDR3 nucleotides read TGTGCCAGCAGTTCCCCCGGGGGGGGGCGATATTATGAGCAGTTCTTC. Its protein product is CASSSPGGGRYYEQFF.

This chain joins TRBV5-4 and TRBJ2-1; D is undetermined. In germline, CDR1 is SGHNT, CDR2 YYREEE (reference sequence). Trimming removed 1 base at V and 6 bases at J, with 8 bases between. The CDR3 sequence is 13 residues long. CDR3 region: CASSLLNSNEQFF. CDR3 bases: TGTGCCAGCAGCTTGCTAAATAGCAATGAGCAGTTCTTC. Looking up the rest from reference TRBV5-4 and TRBJ2-1 gives the full variable domain: ETGVTQSPTHLIKTRGQQVTLRCSSQSGHNTVSWYQQALGQGPQFIFQYYREEENGRGNFPPRFSGLQFPNYSSELNVNALELDDSALYLCASSLLNSNEQFFGPGTRLTVL.